The clone carrying this T cell receptor beta chain was observed at least ten times. The data were taken from a study of glioma-infiltrating T cells. Amplification of TCR alpha and beta CDR3 regions from RNA used iRepertoire nested multiplex PCR. TCRdb independently ran MiXCR on the multiplex PCR reads; one entry per CDR3 protein. The sample carries fewer than 200,000 distinct CDR3 sequences, about 31% recorded once. CDR1 is ENHRY, CDR2 SYGVKD, per germline. The CDR3 is made up of 10 amino acids. The V and J ends lost 6 bases and 4 bases respectively, with 4 bases between them. The material sequenced was glioma tissue, nonneoplastic brain tissue, or PBMCs (not recorded which). The sequence came from a human donor with low-grade glioma or glioblastoma, undergoing nonglioma brain surgery, or in good health (not recorded which). This chain joins TRBV10-3 and TRBJ2-7; D call uncertain. Here the CDR3 DNA reads TGTGCCATCAGGAGTTACGAGCAGTACTTC. Its protein product is CAIRSYEQYF.